Presented here are 14 T cell receptor beta chains from one specimen sequenced in a study of blood T cell repertoires in COVID-19. Clones were read by immunoSEQ multiplex PCR, and TCRdb kept only the in-frame ones, dropping some. This sample has around 150,000 clones; under 90% occur once, and the top ten carry roughly 19%. What was sequenced was peripheral blood. The source is a woman of 80 years or more with acute or convalescent COVID-19.

The genes are TRBV5-1 and TRBJ2-2; 9 nucleotides match TRBD2. The CDR3 contains 16 residues. Germline CDR1 is SGHRS and CDR2 is YFSETQ. Germline trimming cut 0 bases from V and 2 bases from J; bases unmatched to any gene: 2. Here the CDR3 DNA reads TGCGCCAGCAGCTTGGATAGCGGGGGAAACACCGGGGAGCTGTTTTTT. Amino acid sequence: CASSLDSGGNTGELFF.

This chain connects TRBV28 to TRBJ1-5; D might be TRBD1 (5 bases). Germline CDR1 and CDR2: MDHEN and SYDVKM. The germline V and J ends were trimmed by 2 bases and 2 bases, with 19 bases remaining between them. CDR3 length: 18 residues. The CDR3 DNA sequence: TGTGCCAGCAGTTTACTACTCTTCTCAGGGAAGGGCAATCAGCCCCAGCATTTT. Protein product: CASSLLLFSGKGNQPQHF.

The V and J genes are TRBV4-3 and TRBJ1-5, with D perhaps TRBD1 (6 bases). Germline assignment: CDR1 LGHNA and CDR2 YSLEER. V lost 0 bases, J lost 7 bases, and 16 bases lay in between. This CDR3 has 16 amino acids. The DNA of the CDR3 is TGCGCCAGCAGCCAAGATGTTGGGGGCGCTCGACAGCCCCAGCATTTT. Protein product: CASSQDVGGARQPQHF.

This chain uses TRBV9 with TRBJ2-5; 9 bases agree with TRBD1. The V segment lost 3 bases and the J segment 0 bases; nucleotides outside the gene matches: 9. The CDR3 length is 17 residues. Looked up from germline, CDR1 is SGDLS and CDR2 is YYNGEE. CDR3 bases: TGTGCCAGCAGCGGTCGACAGGGGGAAGGGTACCAAGAGACCCAGTACTTC. Translating gives CASSGRQGEGYQETQYF.

The chain is built from TRBV4-1 and TRBJ2-4; 7 bases map to TRBD1. The CDR3 covers 14 residues. The ends lost 4 bases at V and 8 bases at J; junction bases unmatched: 8. Germline CDR1 reads MGHRA; CDR2 reads YSYEKL. The CDR3 coding sequence is TGCGCCAGCAGCCGTTGGACAGGTGAGGACATTCAGTACTTC. Translated: CASSRWTGEDIQYF.

This rearrangement joins TRBV6-5 to TRBJ2-7, with 13 bases fitting TRBD2. Germline assignment: CDR1 MNHEY and CDR2 SVGAGI. This CDR3 is built from 14 residues. Trimming removed 8 bases from V and 3 bases from J; junction bases left unmatched: 4. In DNA form, the CDR3 reads TGTGCCAGCCGACTAGCGGGAGGATTCTACGAGCAGTACTTC. It codes for CASRLAGGFYEQYF.

V is TRBV7-3 and J is TRBJ2-7; 7 positions match TRBD2. J gave up 1 base and V 1 base, and 4 bases lay outside the gene matches. CDR3 size: 15 residues. CDR1 SGHTA and CDR2 FQGTGA come from the germline V gene. In nucleotides, the CDR3 is TGTGCCAGCAGCTTAATGGGCGGGGGTTCCTACGAGCAGTACTTC. This translates into CASSLMGGGSYEQYF.

The chain recombines TRBV7-8 with TRBJ1-5; D gene uncertain. The CDR3 has 15 residues. Trimming shortened V by 2 bases and J by 0 bases, and 8 bases separated the two germline ends. Germline V gene lookup returns CDR1 SGHVS and CDR2 FQNEAQ. CDR3 nucleotide sequence: TGTGCCAGCAGCTTATCCGACTATAGCAATCAGCCCCAGCATTTT. This encodes CASSLSDYSNQPQHF.

The chain joins TRBV4-1 to TRBJ2-7; maybe TRBD2 (6 bases). CDR1 is MGHRA, CDR2 YSYEKL, per germline. The CDR3 runs 13 residues. The V gene lost 3 bases and the J gene lost 3 bases, with 9 bases spanning the gap. The CDR3: CASSQRDGYEQYF. The CDR3 coding sequence is TGCGCCAGCAGCCAGCGGGACGGCTACGAGCAGTACTTC.

This clone was observed a single time. This chain uses TRBV5-1 with TRBJ2-5; 11 positions agree with TRBD1. The CDR3 has 15 amino acids. V was clipped by 4 bases and J by 3 bases; unmatched bases: 5. Germline values: CDR1 SGHRS, CDR2 YFSETQ. Written as DNA, the CDR3 is TGCGCCAGCAGCGAAGGACAGGGGGCGGAAGAGACCCAGTACTTC. Its translation: CASSEGQGAEETQYF.

The chain combines TRBV6-2 or TRBV6-3 with TRBJ1-2; possible D gene TRBD1, 5 bases. This CDR3 region has 13 residues. V dropped 2 bases and J dropped 14 bases, with 18 bases sitting between them. Germline V lookup: CDR1 MNHEY, CDR2 SVGEGT. The CDR3 sequence is CASSYGQGLLWTF. CDR3 DNA: TGTGCCAGCAGTTACGGGCAGGGACTATTATGGACCTTC.

The chain has TRBV28 and TRBJ1-5; D perhaps matches TRBD1 (6 bases). The V gene lost 10 bases and the J gene lost 2 bases, with 18 bases spanning the gap. CDR3 size: 15 residues. The germline V gene has CDR1 MDHEN and CDR2 SYDVKM. CDR3 loop: CATRWGGLGNQPQHF. The DNA of the CDR3 is TGTGCCACCCGATGGGGGGGGCTCGGCAATCAGCCCCAGCATTTT.

This clone showed up just a few times. The rearrangement uses TRBV7-9 and TRBJ2-1; D might be TRBD2 (7 bases). Between the trimmed V and J ends, which lost 3 bases and 5 bases, there was a span of 17 bases. CDR1 SEHNR and CDR2 FQNEAQ come from the germline V gene (reference sequence). The CDR3 is made up of 16 amino acids. The CDR3 nucleotides are TGTGCCAGCAGCTTGACATTAGGAGGGGGGGACAATGAGCAGTTCTTC. Translated, it gives CASSLTLGGGDNEQFF.

The chain links TRBV19 to TRBJ1-1; 10 bases are a match to TRBD1. Germline V gene lookup returns CDR1 LNHDA and CDR2 SQIVND (reference sequence). With V trimmed by 8 bases and J by 5 bases, 11 bases remained unmatched. The CDR3 consists of 15 residues. The CDR3 is CASGETGGRNTEAFF. CDR3 DNA: TGTGCCAGTGGCGAGACAGGGGGCCGGAATACTGAAGCTTTCTTT.